The 3 T cell receptor beta chains listed next were all sequenced from one sample in a study of CD8+ T cells in alopecia areata. In each case, RNA was isolated and then reverse transcribed into cDNA as the sequencing template. Sequencing used immunoSEQ multiplex PCR; TCRdb keeps in-frame clones, though not all of them. This table holds 110,000 or so clones, approximately 58% found once. The sequenced sample consisted of CD4+ T cells sorted from blood. The receptors originated from a human donor in good health.

The J gene is TRBJ1-3, the V gene TRBV30, with D possibly being TRBD1 (5 bases). The CDR3 runs to 11 residues. Trimming removed 6 bases at V and 2 bases at J, with 5 bases between. Germline CDR1 and CDR2: GTSNPN and SVGIG (reference sequence). The DNA for the CDR3 is TGTGCCTGCAGGGCTGGAAACACCATATATTTT. Its protein product is CACRAGNTIYF. The variable domain in full, with the rest retrieved from reference TRBV30 and TRBJ1-3, is SQTIHQWPATLVQPVGSPLSLECTVEGTSNPNLYWYRQAAGRGLQLLFYSVGIGQISSEVPQNLSASRPQDRQFILSSKKLLLSDSGFYLCACRAGNTIYFGEGSWLTVV.

The chain carries TRBV25-1 and TRBJ1-6; D gene unclear. CDR3 size: 13 residues. V lost 8 bases, J lost 2 bases, and 7 bases lay in between. Germline loops: CDR1 MGHDK, CDR2 SYGVNS. The CDR3 spells CASEGTYNSPLHF. The CDR3 DNA follows: TGTGCCAGCGAGGGAACCTATAATTCACCCCTCCACTTT.

The gene calls are TRBV5-4 and TRBJ2-1; the match to TRBD1 covers 8 bases. Looked up from germline, CDR1 is SGHNT and CDR2 is YYREEE (reference sequence). The CDR3 spans 17 residues. The V gene end was trimmed by 2 bases and the J gene end by 6 bases; junction bases not matched to a gene: 13. In DNA form, the CDR3 reads TGTGCCAGCAGCTTTAACCGTGGGACAGGTGCCGGCAATGAGCAGTTCTTC. Translation: CASSFNRGTGAGNEQFF. The full variable domain, in which reference TRBV5-4 and TRBJ2-1 provide the parts outside the CDR3, is ETGVTQSPTHLIKTRGQQVTLRCSSQSGHNTVSWYQQALGQGPQFIFQYYREEENGRGNFPPRFSGLQFPNYSSELNVNALELDDSALYLCASSFNRGTGAGNEQFFGPGTRLTVL.